Given below is one T cell receptor (beta chain) in context. This specimen belongs to a study of blood T cell repertoires in COVID-19. Whole-study context: Samples came from the United States, Italy and Spain, spanning acute and convalescent COVID-19. T cells, B-cell-depleted T cells, or PBMCs supplied cDNA or gDNA.

As handled by the study authors: Researchers report that nucleated cell counts were estimated from reference gene primer amplification. Data came from immunoSEQ multiplex PCR; TCRdb stores just in-frame clones and leaves some out. V, J and clone size reflect that table, while D and trimming were determined from the DNA. This sample has under 350,000 clones, with 85% found just once. This CDR3 spans 15 amino acids. V lost 0 bases and J lost 1, with 8 bases in between. The V gene's germline CDR1 is SGHDT and CDR2 YYEEEE. The clonotype was recovered from a human donor in a cohort sampled during active COVID-19. This chain links TRBV5-6 with TRBJ1-3; no firm D call. The specimen was peripheral blood. In nucleotides, the CDR3 is TGTGCCAGCAGCTTGGGCGGGTCATCTGGAAACACCATATATTTT. This translates into CASSLGGSSGNTIYF.